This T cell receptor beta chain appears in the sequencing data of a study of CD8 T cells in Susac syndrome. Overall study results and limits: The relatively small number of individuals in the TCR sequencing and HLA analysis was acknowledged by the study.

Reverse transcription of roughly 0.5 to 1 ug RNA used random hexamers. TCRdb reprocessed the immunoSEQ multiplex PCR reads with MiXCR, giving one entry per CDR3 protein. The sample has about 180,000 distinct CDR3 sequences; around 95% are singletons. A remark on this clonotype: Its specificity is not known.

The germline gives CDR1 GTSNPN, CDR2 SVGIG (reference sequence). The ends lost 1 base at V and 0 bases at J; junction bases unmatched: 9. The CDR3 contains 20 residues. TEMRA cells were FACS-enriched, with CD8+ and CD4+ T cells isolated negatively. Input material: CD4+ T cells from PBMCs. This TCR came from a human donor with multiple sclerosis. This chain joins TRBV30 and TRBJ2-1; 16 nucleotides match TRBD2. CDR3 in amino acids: CAWSGAAGTSGGASYNEQFF. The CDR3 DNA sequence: TGTGCCTGGAGTGGCGCAGCCGGGACTAGCGGGGGGGCCTCCTACAATGAGCAGTTCTTC.